A selection of T cell receptor beta chains follows, all from one sample in a study of blood T cell repertoires in COVID-19. Sequencing used immunoSEQ multiplex PCR; TCRdb keeps in-frame clones, though not all of them. The sample records some 180,000 clones, less than 85% being singletons. Sequencing input: PBMCs or T cells enriched from blood (not recorded which). All receptors come from a woman in her sixties with acute COVID-19. Each CDR3 is given with its conserved first and last residue. A D gene is named only where the DNA matches it firmly. Clone sizes are given selectively: once, few, many, or a class where the clone is expanded.

- TRBJ2-3 TRBV7-2 - TGTGCCAGCAGCTTAGAGGTAGCGACGGGCACAGATACGCAGTATTTT CASSLEVATGTDTQYF
few TRBJ1-2 TRBV3-1/TRBV3-2 TRBD1 TGTGCCAGCAGCCAAGATCTCCAGGGGGCGGGTGGCTACACCTTC CASSQDLQGAGGYTF
- TRBJ2-1 TRBV19 - TGTGCCAGTACTGGCGGACTGAATGAGCAGTTCTTC CASTGGLNEQFF
- TRBJ2-6 TRBV6-2/TRBV6-3 - TGTGCCAGCAGTTACGACAGTACCTACTCTGGGGCCAACGTCCTGACTTTC CASSYDSTYSGANVLTF
- TRBJ1-3 TRBV7-2 - TGTGCCAGCAGCTTAGTGTGTCGTATCCTGGGCCCTGGAAACACCATATATTTT CASSLVCRILGPGNTIYF
- TRBJ1-6 TRBV19 TRBD1 TGTGCCAGTAGTCGCCGGGACAGGGATTCACCCCTCCACTTT CASSRRDRDSPLHF
- TRBJ2-5 TRBV5-1 - TGCGCCAGCAGCTGGACTGAAGAGACCCAGTACTTC CASSWTEETQYF
- TRBJ1-1 TRBV6-5 - TGTGCCAGCAGCGGACAGCAGCACCGGTTTGAAGCTTTCTTT CASSGQQHRFEAFF
- TRBJ2-1 TRBV2 - TGTGCCAGCAGCGAACCCCTGGTGAGACTTAGCAATGAGCAGTTCTTC CASSEPLVRLSNEQFF
- TRBJ2-5 TRBV11-2 TRBD1 TGTGCCAGCAGCCCAAGTACAGGGGTCGTAGAGACCCAGTACTTC CASSPSTGVVETQYF
- TRBJ1-5 TRBV11-2 TRBD1 TGTGCCAGCAGCGGCTGGGACAGGGGATCGGTAGGTCAGCCCCAGCATTTT CASSGWDRGSVGQPQHF
- TRBJ2-1 TRBV5-1 TRBD2 TGCGCCAGCAGTCCGCGGGGGGCGGGCAATGAGCAGTTCTTC CASSPRGAGNEQFF
- TRBJ1-5 TRBV6-5 - TGTGCCAGCAGGACACCGGGACAAGGCAATCAGCCCCAGCATTTT CASRTPGQGNQPQHF
- TRBJ2-3 TRBV4-2 - TGTGCCAGCCATCGTAGGGGGGGAAGCACAGATACGCAGTATTTT CASHRRGGSTDTQYF
- TRBJ1-1 TRBV7-2 - TGTGCCAGCAGCCGGGCGAGGAGGGAAGCTTTCTTT CASSRARREAFF
- TRBJ2-3 TRBV24-1 TRBD1 TGTGCCACCAGTGTGGGAGGACAGGGCAGGGATACGCAGTATTTT CATSVGGQGRDTQYF
- TRBJ1-6 TRBV4-2 - TGTGCCAGCAGCCTTTCCCTTCGGTCACCCCTCCACTTT CASSLSLRSPLHF
- TRBJ1-1 TRBV10-2 TRBD1 TGCGCCAGCAGACGAGGGACAGGGGGCTACACTGAAGCTTTCTTT CASRRGTGGYTEAFF
- TRBJ1-5 TRBV28 - TGTGCCAGCAGTCGGGTCGTTCTTGGTGGGGCCCCCAATCAGCCCCAGCATTTT CASSRVVLGGAPNQPQHF
- TRBJ2-5 TRBV9 TRBD2 TGTGCCAGCAGCCTTGGGACTAGCGGGAGAAGGTTGGGAGAGACCCAGTACTTC CASSLGTSGRRLGETQYF
- TRBJ2-2 TRBV19 - TGTGCCAGTAGTATATACGGGGGGCCGAACACCGGGGAGCTGTTTTTT CASSIYGGPNTGELFF
- TRBJ1-6 TRBV5-1 TRBD1 TGCGCCAGCAGCATGGGGACAGGGGTAGGATCACCCCTCCACTTT CASSMGTGVGSPLHF
- TRBJ2-1 TRBV10-1 TRBD2 TGCGCCAGCAGTGAGACTAGCGAGAGTAAGCAGTTCTTC CASSETSESKQFF
- TRBJ1-2 TRBV6-2/TRBV6-3 - TGTGCCAGCAGTTCCCCAATCAGGGGCGTTAACTATGGCTACACCTTC CASSSPIRGVNYGYTF
- TRBJ2-7 TRBV3-1/TRBV3-2 - TGTGCCAGCAGCCTAATACATGTTCCCGAGCAGTACTTC CASSLIHVPEQYF
- TRBJ2-4 TRBV5-6 TRBD2 TGTGCCAGCACCCGACGGGGGGTTTCAGCCAAAAACATTCAGTACTTC CASTRRGVSAKNIQYF
- TRBJ2-5 TRBV7-2 TRBD1 TGTGCCAGCAGCTTAGGGGACAGAGACCAAGAGACCCAGTACTTC CASSLGDRDQETQYF
- TRBJ1-1 TRBV19 - TGTGCCAGTAGTCCATTACGGGGTAGAGGGACTGAAGCTTTCTTT CASSPLRGRGTEAFF
- TRBJ1-5 TRBV5-1 - TGCGCCAGCAGCTTGGACGGGTATAGCAATCAGCCCCAGCATTTT CASSLDGYSNQPQHF
- TRBJ2-1 TRBV7-2 - TGTGCCAGCAGCTTAGATACAGGGATTTACAATGAGCAGTTCTTC CASSLDTGIYNEQFF
- TRBJ1-2 TRBV30 - TGTGCCTGGAGTGCCACTTCTCTAGATGGCTACACCTTC CAWSATSLDGYTF